The next 7 T cell receptor beta chains were all read from a single sample in a study of blood T cells in healthy people across ages. Using a J-beta primer mix together with a sample-barcoded 5' primer, a second PCR was run for roughly 7 to 12 cycles. Each CDR3 protein gets one entry after TCRdb re-called the 5' RACE reads with MiXCR. The sample lists roughly 860,000 distinct CDR3 sequences, about 62% occurring once. Material for sequencing was blood. These receptors were obtained from a man under 40 in good health.

This clonotype was counted between two and nine times. The chain uses TRBV4-2 and TRBJ2-4; D gene uncertain. Germline V CDR1 and CDR2: LGHNA, YNFKEQ. This CDR3 has 14 residues. Trimming removed 0 bases at V and 5 bases at J, with 8 bases between. CDR3: CASSQDGMQNIQYF. The CDR3 nucleotides read TGTGCCAGCAGCCAAGATGGGATGCAAAACATTCAGTACTTC.

The chain recombines TRBV6-5 with TRBJ2-3, with D perhaps matching TRBD2 (6 bases). V was clipped by 6 bases and J by 2 bases, with 18 bases between them. The germline V gene has CDR1 MNHEY and CDR2 SVGAGI. CDR3 size: 16 residues. CDR3 sequence: CASRTGGAESTDTQYF. CDR3 bases: TGTGCCAGCAGGACGGGCGGGGCCGAATCCACAGATACGCAGTATTTT.

The chain links TRBV12-3 or TRBV12-4 to TRBJ2-3; perhaps TRBD1 as D (5 bases). The CDR3 spans 15 residues. V gave up 2 bases and J gave up 4 bases, with 13 bases separating them. The CDR3 DNA is TGTGCCAGCAGTTTAAGTGCAGGGTCTGCAGATACGCAGTATTTT. It yields the protein CASSLSAGSADTQYF.

The chain has TRBV28 and TRBJ2-7, with TRBD1 matching over 8 bases. The V gene's germline CDR1 is MDHEN and CDR2 SYDVKM. Germline trimming cut 3 bases from V and 4 bases from J; bases unmatched to any gene: 11. CDR3 length: 16 amino acids. CDR3 region: CASSFDPGTGHYEQYF. CDR3 bases: TGTGCCAGCAGTTTCGATCCCGGGACAGGACATTACGAGCAGTACTTC.

The genes are TRBV15 and TRBJ2-7; 7 bases map to TRBD1. V gave up 6 bases and J gave up 6 bases; unmatched junction bases: 8. This CDR3 has 13 residues. Germline V gene data show CDR1 as LNHNV and CDR2 as YYDKDF (reference sequence). As DNA, the CDR3 is TGTGCCACCAGAGTAGGGGGCGCGGGCGAGCAGTACTTC. This translates into CATRVGGAGEQYF.

The chain combines TRBV29-1 with TRBJ1-4; possibly TRBD1 for D (6 bases). This CDR3 contains 11 residues. CDR1 and CDR2 from the germline V gene are SQVTM and ANQGSEA. Trimming removed 4 bases at V and 8 bases at J, with 8 bases between. The CDR3 region is CSVGGAEKLFF. The DNA of the CDR3 is TGCAGCGTTGGGGGGGCGGAAAAACTGTTTTTT. The full variable domain, in which reference TRBV29-1 and TRBJ1-4 provide the parts outside the CDR3, is SAVISQKPSRDICQRGTSLTIQCQVDSQVTMMFWYRQQPGQSLTLIATANQGSEATYESGFVIDKFPISRPNLTFSTLTVSNMSPEDSSIYLCSVGGAEKLFFGSGTQLSVL.

The V call is TRBV4-1, the J call TRBJ1-4, with D possibly matching TRBD1 (6 bases). The CDR3 runs to 16 residues. CDR1 is MGHRA, CDR2 YSYEKL, per germline. Trimming removed 0 bases from V and 7 bases from J, with 15 bases in between. The CDR3 spells CASSQDRGRGGEKLFF. CDR3 coding DNA: TGCGCCAGCAGCCAAGATCGGGGCAGGGGCGGTGAAAAACTGTTTTTT.